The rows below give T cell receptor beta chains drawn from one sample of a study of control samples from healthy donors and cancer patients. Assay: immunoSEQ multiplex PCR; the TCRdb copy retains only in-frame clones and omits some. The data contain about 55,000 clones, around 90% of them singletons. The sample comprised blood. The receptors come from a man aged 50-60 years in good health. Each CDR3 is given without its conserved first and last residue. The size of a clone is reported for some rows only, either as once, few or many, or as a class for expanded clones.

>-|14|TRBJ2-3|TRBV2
ASSPRVAGSTDTQY
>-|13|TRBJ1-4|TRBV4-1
ASSQVGTAFEKLF
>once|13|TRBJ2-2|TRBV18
ASSPSGLNTGELF
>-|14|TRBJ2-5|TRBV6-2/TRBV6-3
ASSLGDSWGQETQY
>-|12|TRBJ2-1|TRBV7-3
ASSRTSGSVEQF
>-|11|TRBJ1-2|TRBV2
ATSSQGNYGYT
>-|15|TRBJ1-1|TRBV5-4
ASSTDRVSSGGTEAF
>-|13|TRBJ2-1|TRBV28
ASRVILSSYNEQF
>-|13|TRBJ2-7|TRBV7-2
ASSPPGWSAYEQY
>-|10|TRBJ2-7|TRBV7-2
ASSFNYYEQY
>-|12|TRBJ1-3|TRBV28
ASIPGGSGNTIY
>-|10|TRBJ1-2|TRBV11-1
ASSLGTEGYT
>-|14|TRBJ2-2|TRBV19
ASSSRQGINTGELF
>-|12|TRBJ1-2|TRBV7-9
ASSVTAGAYGYT
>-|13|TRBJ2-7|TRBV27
ASSLSGTGRYEQY
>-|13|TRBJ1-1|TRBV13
ASSDQGQGLTEAF
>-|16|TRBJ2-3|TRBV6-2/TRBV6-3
ASSYSSRLAGEEDTQY
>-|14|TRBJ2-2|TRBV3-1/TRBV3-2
ASSQSARVNTGELF
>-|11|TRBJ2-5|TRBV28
ASSSGGEETQY
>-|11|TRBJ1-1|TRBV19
ARTRDKNTEAF
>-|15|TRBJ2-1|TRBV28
ASSYGTSYLSYNEQF
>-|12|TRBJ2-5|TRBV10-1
ASSESPTLGTQY
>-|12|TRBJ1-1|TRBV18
ASSPVRGLTEAF
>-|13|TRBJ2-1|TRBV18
ASSPASLQTNEQF